These 5 T cell receptor beta chains share one sample of origin, sequenced in a study of blood T cell repertoires in COVID-19. The assay was immunoSEQ multiplex PCR, and TCRdb's table has in-frame clones only and misses some. Of about 61,000 clones in the sample, about nine tenths were seen once. The sample consisted of peripheral blood. The receptors here all came from a woman between 50 and 59 years old with active or convalescent COVID-19.

The CDR3 DNA reads TGTGCCAGCAGCCCCGACAGTTTTGGCGAGCAGTACTTC. Protein sequence: CASSPDSFGEQYF. V gene TRBV12-3 or TRBV12-4 combines with J gene TRBJ2-7; a possible D gene is TRBD1 (5 bases). V shed 6 bases and J shed 6 bases, with 15 bases lying between them. This CDR3 has 13 amino acids.

The chain recombines TRBV6-5 with TRBJ2-5; 8 bases line up with TRBD1. V gave up 6 bases and J gave up 3 bases; unmatched junction bases: 6. CDR3 size: 14 residues. Germline lookup yields CDR1 MNHEY and CDR2 SVGAGI. CDR3: CASRRQGLKETQYF. DNA of the CDR3: TGTGCCAGCAGGAGACAGGGGCTTAAAGAGACCCAGTACTTC.

The chain uses TRBV7-8 and TRBJ2-5; 7 nucleotides align to TRBD1. Germline V gene sequence: CDR1 SGHVS, CDR2 FQNEAQ. The trim removed 2 bases at V and 4 bases at J, leaving 4 bases unmatched. The CDR3 totals 14 residues. The CDR3 DNA is TGTGCCAGCAGCTTAAACAGGGGACGAGAGACCCAGTACTTC. It codes for CASSLNRGRETQYF.

V and J are TRBV6-5 and TRBJ1-5, with a possible D match to TRBD1 (6 bases). The CDR3 runs 14 residues. The germline CDR1 and CDR2 sequences are MNHEY and SVGAGI. Between the trimmed V and J ends, which lost 8 bases and 4 bases, there was a span of 15 bases. As DNA, the CDR3 is TGTGCCAGCCAAATTTACACAGGGAATCAGCCCCAGCATTTT. As protein: CASQIYTGNQPQHF.

The V call is TRBV19, the J call TRBJ1-5; 8 bases are shared with TRBD1. The CDR3 covers 14 residues. Losses at the gene ends were 5 bases for V and 6 bases for J; bases not matched to a gene: 6. Germline CDR1 is LNHDA and CDR2 is SQIVND (reference sequence). The CDR3 sequence is CASSEYRGSQPQHF. CDR3 bases: TGTGCCAGTAGTGAATACAGGGGGAGTCAGCCCCAGCATTTT.